A selection of T cell receptor beta chains follows, all from one sample in a study of cytomegalovirus exposure and HLA in healthy donors. Sequencing was performed with immunoSEQ multiplex PCR; in TCRdb, only in-frame clones are kept and a portion is missing. This table lists around 80,000 clones. The sample consisted of PBMCs. The receptors shown here come from a man between 35 and 55 years old in good health and CMV-seronegative. CDR3s include the opening cysteine and the closing phenylalanine or tryptophan. Fields, in order: J gene, D gene, V gene, clone size, CDR3 DNA, CDR3 protein. A D gene is named only where the DNA matches it firmly. The size of a clone is reported for some rows only, either as once, few or many, or as a class for expanded clones.

j_call: TRBJ2-5; d_call: NA; v_call: TRBV6-5; clone_size: NA; cdr3_nt: TGTGCCAGCGGGAGTGGCCTAACCCAGTACTTC; cdr3_aa: CASGSGLTQYF
j_call: TRBJ1-2; d_call: NA; v_call: TRBV6-5; clone_size: NA; cdr3_nt: TGTGCCAGCAGTTACGGAGGGCAGCCCTATGGCTACACCTTC; cdr3_aa: CASSYGGQPYGYTF
j_call: TRBJ1-4; d_call: NA; v_call: TRBV27; clone_size: NA; cdr3_nt: TGTGCCAGCAGCTCCGCTGGAGCGAGGAATGAAAAACTGTTTTTT; cdr3_aa: CASSSAGARNEKLFF
j_call: TRBJ2-7; d_call: TRBD2; v_call: TRBV27; clone_size: NA; cdr3_nt: TGTGCCAGCAGTTTTCGGCCCCCCCGGGGGGGAGCTCATTACGAGCAGTACTTC; cdr3_aa: CASSFRPPRGGAHYEQYF
j_call: TRBJ1-5; d_call: NA; v_call: TRBV7-9; clone_size: NA; cdr3_nt: TGTGCCAGCGGAGACCGGGACACCCATCAGCCCCAGCATTTT; cdr3_aa: CASGDRDTHQPQHF
j_call: TRBJ2-7; d_call: TRBD1; v_call: TRBV7-2; clone_size: NA; cdr3_nt: TGTGCCAGCAGCTGGACAGGTCGGGCCGCTCCGTACGAGCAGTACTTC; cdr3_aa: CASSWTGRAAPYEQYF
j_call: TRBJ2-7; d_call: NA; v_call: TRBV27; clone_size: NA; cdr3_nt: TGTGCCAGCAGTTTATCGAGACTCTATGACGAGCAGTACTTC; cdr3_aa: CASSLSRLYDEQYF
j_call: TRBJ2-5; d_call: NA; v_call: TRBV5-4; clone_size: NA; cdr3_nt: TGTGCCAGCAGCACCAAGCTAGGGCCTCGAGGGGGAGAGACCCAGTACTTC; cdr3_aa: CASSTKLGPRGGETQYF
j_call: TRBJ2-1; d_call: NA; v_call: TRBV4-3; clone_size: NA; cdr3_nt: TGCGCCAGCAGCCACCCGGAGGTCTACAATGAGCAGTTCTTC; cdr3_aa: CASSHPEVYNEQFF
j_call: TRBJ1-1; d_call: NA; v_call: TRBV7-2; clone_size: NA; cdr3_nt: TGTGCCAGCAGCCTCACGGGAACTGAAGCTTTCTTT; cdr3_aa: CASSLTGTEAFF
j_call: TRBJ1-1; d_call: NA; v_call: TRBV11-2; clone_size: NA; cdr3_nt: TGTGCCAGCAGCTTAGGGCAGGTTAGAACTGAAGCTTTCTTT; cdr3_aa: CASSLGQVRTEAFF
j_call: TRBJ2-1; d_call: TRBD2; v_call: TRBV9; clone_size: NA; cdr3_nt: TGTGCCAGCAGCGGATTATCAGCGGGAGGGGGCTATGAGCAGTTCTTC; cdr3_aa: CASSGLSAGGGYEQFF
j_call: TRBJ2-5; d_call: NA; v_call: TRBV19; clone_size: NA; cdr3_nt: TGTGCCGTCGCCCCGTCCGGCCAAGAGACCCAGTACTTC; cdr3_aa: CAVAPSGQETQYF
j_call: TRBJ1-4; d_call: NA; v_call: TRBV15; clone_size: NA; cdr3_nt: TGTGCCACCAGCAGACTACGGGATTTCGAAGGCCGGAGTGAAAAACTGTTTTTT; cdr3_aa: CATSRLRDFEGRSEKLFF
j_call: TRBJ1-1; d_call: NA; v_call: TRBV6-1; clone_size: NA; cdr3_nt: TGTGCCAGCAGTTGGGGGGGACAGAACACTGAAGCTTTCTTT; cdr3_aa: CASSWGGQNTEAFF
j_call: TRBJ2-5; d_call: NA; v_call: TRBV5-1; clone_size: NA; cdr3_nt: TGCGCCAGCAGCTTGGTTGCTAGCGACCAAGAGACCCAGTACTTC; cdr3_aa: CASSLVASDQETQYF
j_call: TRBJ2-7; d_call: NA; v_call: TRBV21-1; clone_size: NA; cdr3_nt: TGTGCCAGCGGCTACGAAAACAGGGGGCTCTACGAGCAGTACTTC; cdr3_aa: CASGYENRGLYEQYF
j_call: TRBJ1-1; d_call: NA; v_call: TRBV5-8; clone_size: NA; cdr3_nt: TGTGCCAGCAGCTTGTTTTCGGGGGGCGCGGACACTGAAGCTTTCTTT; cdr3_aa: CASSLFSGGADTEAFF
j_call: TRBJ2-1; d_call: NA; v_call: TRBV2; clone_size: NA; cdr3_nt: TGTGCCAGCAGTGGAAGGGGGGGGACTTTTAACAATGAGCAGTTCTTC; cdr3_aa: CASSGRGGTFNNEQFF
j_call: TRBJ2-7; d_call: NA; v_call: TRBV6-1; clone_size: NA; cdr3_nt: TGTGCCAGCACGTTAGAGGCGGGGAGCTCCTACGAGCAGTACTTC; cdr3_aa: CASTLEAGSSYEQYF
j_call: TRBJ1-1; d_call: NA; v_call: TRBV7-6; clone_size: NA; cdr3_nt: TGTGCCAGCAGCTTACAGGGGCACACTGAAGCTTTCTTT; cdr3_aa: CASSLQGHTEAFF
j_call: TRBJ1-3; d_call: TRBD1; v_call: TRBV9; clone_size: NA; cdr3_nt: TGTGCCAGCAGCGTAGATCGGGACAGGGGATATGGAAACACCATATATTTT; cdr3_aa: CASSVDRDRGYGNTIYF
j_call: TRBJ2-1; d_call: NA; v_call: TRBV11-2; clone_size: NA; cdr3_nt: TGTGCCAGCAGCTTCCCCGGGAGTGAGCAGTTCTTC; cdr3_aa: CASSFPGSEQFF
j_call: TRBJ2-3; d_call: NA; v_call: TRBV6-5; clone_size: NA; cdr3_nt: TGTGCCAGCAGTATGGACATCACAGATACGCAGTATTTT; cdr3_aa: CASSMDITDTQYF
j_call: TRBJ2-2; d_call: NA; v_call: TRBV19; clone_size: NA; cdr3_nt: TGTGCCAGTAGTCCCCCCAGGGGACGGTCCACCGGGGAGCTGTTTTTT; cdr3_aa: CASSPPRGRSTGELFF
j_call: TRBJ2-1; d_call: TRBD2; v_call: TRBV4-2; clone_size: NA; cdr3_nt: TGTGCCAGCAGCCCTCAGGGCAGCGGGGGGGCCAATGAGCAGTTCTTC; cdr3_aa: CASSPQGSGGANEQFF
j_call: TRBJ1-1; d_call: NA; v_call: TRBV11-2; clone_size: NA; cdr3_nt: TGTGCCAGCAGCCTTGGAGTACCTGAAGCTTTCTTT; cdr3_aa: CASSLGVPEAFF
j_call: TRBJ1-2; d_call: NA; v_call: TRBV2; clone_size: NA; cdr3_nt: TGTGGTGGCAGGGAAGGACCCATAGGCTACACCTTC; cdr3_aa: CGGREGPIGYTF
j_call: TRBJ2-1; d_call: TRBD2; v_call: TRBV4-3; clone_size: NA; cdr3_nt: TGCGCCAGCAGCCAGAAAAGTGCCGGGACTAGCGGGAGACCAGAGCAGTTCTTC; cdr3_aa: CASSQKSAGTSGRPEQFF
j_call: TRBJ2-6; d_call: TRBD1; v_call: TRBV5-6; clone_size: NA; cdr3_nt: TGTGCCAGCAGCTTGGCAGGGGGCTCTGGGGCCAACGTCCTGACTTTC; cdr3_aa: CASSLAGGSGANVLTF
j_call: TRBJ2-7; d_call: TRBD1; v_call: TRBV6-6; clone_size: NA; cdr3_nt: TGTGCCAGCAGCAACCCGGGACAGGGATTTTACGAGCAGTACTTC; cdr3_aa: CASSNPGQGFYEQYF
j_call: TRBJ1-6; d_call: TRBD1; v_call: TRBV5-6; clone_size: NA; cdr3_nt: TGTGCCAGCACTTTGAGGGGGCTTCGTTATAATTCACCCCTCCACTTT; cdr3_aa: CASTLRGLRYNSPLHF
j_call: TRBJ2-1; d_call: TRBD2; v_call: TRBV6-5; clone_size: NA; cdr3_nt: TGTGCCAGCAGTTATAGCGGGAGGGTCTACAATGAGCAGTTCTTC; cdr3_aa: CASSYSGRVYNEQFF
j_call: TRBJ2-2; d_call: NA; v_call: TRBV30; clone_size: NA; cdr3_nt: TGTGCCTGGAGTATTACGGGGATTAGCACCGGGGAGCTGTTTTTT; cdr3_aa: CAWSITGISTGELFF
j_call: TRBJ2-2; d_call: TRBD2; v_call: TRBV6-1; clone_size: NA; cdr3_nt: TGTGCCAGCAGTCGGACTAGCTCCAACACCGGGGAGCTGTTTTTT; cdr3_aa: CASSRTSSNTGELFF
j_call: TRBJ2-6; d_call: TRBD1; v_call: TRBV7-9; clone_size: NA; cdr3_nt: TGTGCCAGCAGCCTCGACAGGGGGTCCGGGGCCAACGTCCTGACTTTC; cdr3_aa: CASSLDRGSGANVLTF
j_call: TRBJ1-3; d_call: NA; v_call: TRBV18; clone_size: NA; cdr3_nt: TGTGCCAGCTCAGTTACAGGGCGCCCTGGAAACACCATATATTTT; cdr3_aa: CASSVTGRPGNTIYF
j_call: TRBJ2-1; d_call: TRBD2; v_call: TRBV4-3; clone_size: NA; cdr3_nt: TGCGCCAGCAGCCAAGATCCACCTAGCGGGGCAAGCTCCTACAATGAGCAGTTCTTC; cdr3_aa: CASSQDPPSGASSYNEQFF
j_call: TRBJ1-3; d_call: NA; v_call: TRBV10-1; clone_size: NA; cdr3_nt: TGCGCCAGCTCTTCTGGAAACACCATATATTTT; cdr3_aa: CASSSGNTIYF
j_call: TRBJ2-7; d_call: TRBD2; v_call: TRBV28; clone_size: NA; cdr3_nt: TGTGCCAGCAGCTTATCGACTAGCGGGCTCTACGAGCAGTACTTC; cdr3_aa: CASSLSTSGLYEQYF
j_call: TRBJ2-2; d_call: NA; v_call: TRBV19; clone_size: NA; cdr3_nt: TGTGCCAGTAGTATACGGGAGAGAGGGGAGCTGTTTTTT; cdr3_aa: CASSIRERGELFF
j_call: TRBJ1-2; d_call: TRBD1; v_call: TRBV6-5; clone_size: NA; cdr3_nt: TGTGCCAGCAGTAGACAGGGCGGTGGCTACACCTTC; cdr3_aa: CASSRQGGGYTF
j_call: TRBJ2-1; d_call: TRBD2; v_call: TRBV10-3; clone_size: medium-sized; cdr3_nt: TGTGCCATCAGTGAGTCGATGACTAGCGGGGGGGGTTACAATGAGCAGTTCTTC; cdr3_aa: CAISESMTSGGGYNEQFF
j_call: TRBJ2-5; d_call: NA; v_call: TRBV7-9; clone_size: NA; cdr3_nt: TGTGCCAGCAGCGCTGCGCTCCAAGAGACCCAGTACTTC; cdr3_aa: CASSAALQETQYF
j_call: TRBJ1-2; d_call: TRBD1; v_call: TRBV6-1; clone_size: NA; cdr3_nt: TGTGCCAGCAGTCCGGGACAGGGGGCGCGTGGCTACACCTTC; cdr3_aa: CASSPGQGARGYTF
j_call: TRBJ2-1; d_call: NA; v_call: TRBV6-5; clone_size: NA; cdr3_nt: TGTGCCAGCGGGACTCAGGGGGGCTACAATGAGCAGTTCTTC; cdr3_aa: CASGTQGGYNEQFF
j_call: TRBJ2-7; d_call: NA; v_call: TRBV6-5; clone_size: NA; cdr3_nt: TGTGCCAGCAGACGAAACTACGAGCAGTACTTC; cdr3_aa: CASRRNYEQYF
j_call: TRBJ1-2; d_call: TRBD1; v_call: TRBV6-6; clone_size: NA; cdr3_nt: TGTGCCAGCAGCGTGACAGGGGGGCTCTATGGCTACACCTTC; cdr3_aa: CASSVTGGLYGYTF
j_call: TRBJ1-5; d_call: NA; v_call: TRBV19; clone_size: NA; cdr3_nt: TGTGCCAGTAGTATTGTGATCGCGATAAGCAATCAGCCCCAGCATTTT; cdr3_aa: CASSIVIAISNQPQHF
j_call: TRBJ2-7; d_call: NA; v_call: TRBV6-1; clone_size: NA; cdr3_nt: TGTGCCAGCGATAAAGGGGGCTACGAGCAGTACTTC; cdr3_aa: CASDKGGYEQYF
j_call: TRBJ2-5; d_call: TRBD2; v_call: TRBV11-1; clone_size: NA; cdr3_nt: TGTGCCAGCGCCTCAGCGGGGGGGACCCAAGAGACCCAGTACTTC; cdr3_aa: CASASAGGTQETQYF